This note documents a single T cell receptor (beta chain) sequence. As yet, its antigen is unknown. Produced via immunoSEQ multiplex PCR; TCRdb's table is partial and in-frame only. The sample holds 100,000 to 150,000 clones, more than 80% seen once. CDR3 size: 15 residues. CDR1 SGHDT and CDR2 YYEEEE come from the germline V gene. The V end was cut by 1 base, the J end by 0 bases, with 11 bases between. These data are taken from a study of T cell responses to AZD1222 COVID-19 vaccine. Whole-study results and caveats: All repertoire sampling was performed exclusively after the peak T cell response. The study found Spike-specific TCR breadth and depth rose after two AZD1222 doses. Vaccine-associated CD4 TCRs spanned spike, dominant at 160-218 and 743-854.

The chain uses TRBV5-6 and TRBJ2-7; TRBD1 or TRBD2 may be the D gene (5 bases each). The receptor was derived from an adult in good health. The sample was peripheral blood, taken on day 0 of AZD1222 vaccination. Here the CDR3 reads CASSLTGRYSYEQYF. In DNA, the CDR3 is TGTGCCAGCAGCTTGACGGGACGGTACTCCTACGAGCAGTACTTC.